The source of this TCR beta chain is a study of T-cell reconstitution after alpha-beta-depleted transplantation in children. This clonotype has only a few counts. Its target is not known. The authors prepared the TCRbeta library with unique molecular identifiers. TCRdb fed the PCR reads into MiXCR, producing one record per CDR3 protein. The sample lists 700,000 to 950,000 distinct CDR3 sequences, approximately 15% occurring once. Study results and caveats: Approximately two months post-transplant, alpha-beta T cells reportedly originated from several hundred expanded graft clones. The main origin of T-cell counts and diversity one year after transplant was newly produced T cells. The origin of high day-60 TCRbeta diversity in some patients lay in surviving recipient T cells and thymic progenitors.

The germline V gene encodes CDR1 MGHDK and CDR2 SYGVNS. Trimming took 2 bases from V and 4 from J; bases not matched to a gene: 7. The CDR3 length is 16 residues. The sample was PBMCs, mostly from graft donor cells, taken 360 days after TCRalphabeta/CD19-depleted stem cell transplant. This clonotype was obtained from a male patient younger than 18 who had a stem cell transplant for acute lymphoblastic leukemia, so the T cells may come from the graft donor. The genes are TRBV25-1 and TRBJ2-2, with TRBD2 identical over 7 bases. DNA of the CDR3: TGTGCCAGCAGTGAAGGCGGTAGCGGGCTCACCGGGGAGCTGTTTTTT. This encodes CASSEGGSGLTGELFF.